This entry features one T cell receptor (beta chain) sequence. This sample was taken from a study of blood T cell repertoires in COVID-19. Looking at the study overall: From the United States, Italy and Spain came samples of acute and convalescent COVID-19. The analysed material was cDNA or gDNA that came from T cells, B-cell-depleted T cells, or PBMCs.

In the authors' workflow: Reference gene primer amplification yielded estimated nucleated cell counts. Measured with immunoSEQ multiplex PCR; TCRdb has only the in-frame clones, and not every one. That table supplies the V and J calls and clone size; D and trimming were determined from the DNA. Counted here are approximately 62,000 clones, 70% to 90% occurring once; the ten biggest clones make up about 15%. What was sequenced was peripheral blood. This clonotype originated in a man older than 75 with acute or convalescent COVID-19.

For the CDR3, the DNA is TGTGCCAGCAGTCCAAACAGGGACTCTGGAAACACCATATATTTT. Its protein product is CASSPNRDSGNTIYF. The chain uses TRBV28 and TRBJ1-3; tentatively, D is TRBD1 (6 bases). Germline V gives CDR1 MDHEN, CDR2 SYDVKM. CDR3 size: 15 residues. With 5 bases removed from V and 0 bases from J, the gap between germline ends came to 11 bases.